This TCR beta chain was sequenced in a study of cytomegalovirus exposure and HLA in healthy donors. 60 Vbeta and 13 Jbeta primers were used in PCR. Clones were sequenced by immunoSEQ multiplex PCR, and TCRdb holds only the in-frame ones, with some missing. The sample has about 130,000 clones; over 60% are singletons. The sequenced sample consisted of PBMCs. The clonotype originates from a young man in good health and CMV-seronegative.

The CDR3 protein is CASSPDRGSGNTIYF. For the CDR3, the DNA is TGTGCCAGCTCACCAGATCGGGGGTCTGGAAACACCATATATTTT. The chain joins TRBV18 to TRBJ1-3, with D possibly TRBD1 on 5 matching bases. The V gene's germline CDR1 is KGHSH and CDR2 LQKENI. V was clipped by 2 bases and J by 1 base, with 9 bases between them. The CDR3 is made up of 15 amino acids.